This T cell receptor (beta chain) stems from a study of tissue T cells after allogeneic stem cell transplantation. Study conclusions and caveats: Across patients, clones rarely overlapped, yet motif clusters were shared tissue-specifically.

Turning to this clone: Its specificity is unknown.

Data came from immunoSEQ multiplex PCR; TCRdb stores just in-frame clones and leaves some out. The table shows over 950 clones, with 35% to 50% occurring only once. CDR1 and CDR2 from the germline V gene are SGDLS and YYNGEE. The ends lost 4 bases at V and 0 bases at J; junction bases unmatched: 6. The CDR3 has 15 amino acids. The sequencing here drew on esophageal tissue, taken at autopsy. The rearrangement links TRBV9 to TRBJ2-7; 8 bases are shared with TRBD2. The clonotype comes from a female patient between 40 and 69 years old with steroid-refractory graft-versus-host disease after an allogeneic stem cell transplant. The graft donor may be the source of some T cells. As DNA, the CDR3 is TGTGCCAGCAGCTCCAGCGGGGGAAGCTCCTACGAGCAGTACTTC. Residues: CASSSSGGSSYEQYF.